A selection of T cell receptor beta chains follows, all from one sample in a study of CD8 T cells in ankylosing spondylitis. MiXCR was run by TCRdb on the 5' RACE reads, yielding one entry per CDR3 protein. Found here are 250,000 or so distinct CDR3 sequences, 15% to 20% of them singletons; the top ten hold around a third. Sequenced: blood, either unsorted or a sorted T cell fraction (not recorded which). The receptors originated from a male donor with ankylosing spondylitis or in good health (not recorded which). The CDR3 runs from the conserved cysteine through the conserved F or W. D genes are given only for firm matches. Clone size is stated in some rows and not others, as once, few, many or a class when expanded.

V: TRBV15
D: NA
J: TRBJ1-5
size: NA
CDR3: CATSPGSDQPQHF
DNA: TGTGCCACGAGCCCGGGGAGTGATCAGCCCCAGCATTTT

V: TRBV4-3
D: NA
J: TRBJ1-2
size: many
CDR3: CASSQGGPAGPGYGYTF
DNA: TGCGCCAGCAGCCAAGGAGGACCTGCAGGGCCCGGTTATGGCTACACCTTC

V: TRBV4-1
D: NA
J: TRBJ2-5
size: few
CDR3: CASSQEFSETQYF
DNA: TGCGCCAGCAGCCAAGAATTTTCGGAGACCCAGTACTTC

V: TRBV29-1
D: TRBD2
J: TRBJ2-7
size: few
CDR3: CSVEADASGRYEQYF
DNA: TGCAGCGTAGAGGCCGACGCTAGCGGGAGGTACGAGCAGTACTTC

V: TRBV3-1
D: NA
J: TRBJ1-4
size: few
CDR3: CASSQGPGGGYEKLFF
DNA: TGTGCCAGCAGCCAAGGTCCGGGGGGCGGTTATGAAAAACTGTTTTTT

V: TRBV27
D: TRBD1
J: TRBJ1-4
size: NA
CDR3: CASRRGPNEKLFF
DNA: TGTGCCAGCAGAAGGGGGCCTAATGAAAAACTGTTTTTT

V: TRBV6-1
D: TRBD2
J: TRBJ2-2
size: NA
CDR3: CASSLVLAGEAGELFF
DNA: TGTGCCAGCAGCCTCGTACTAGCGGGAGAGGCCGGGGAGCTGTTTTTT

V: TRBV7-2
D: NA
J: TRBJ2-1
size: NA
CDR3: CASSLMGEFYNEQFF
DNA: TGTGCCAGCAGCTTAATGGGAGAATTCTACAATGAGCAGTTCTTC

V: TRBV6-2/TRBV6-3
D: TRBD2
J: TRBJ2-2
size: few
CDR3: CASSYSPVTGGGNTGELFF
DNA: TGTGCCAGCAGTTACTCCCCGGTGACGGGAGGCGGGAACACCGGGGAGCTGTTTTTT

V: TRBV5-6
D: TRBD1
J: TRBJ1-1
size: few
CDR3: CASSTGQVMNTEAFF
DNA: TGTGCCAGCAGCACCGGACAGGTTATGAACACTGAAGCTTTCTTT

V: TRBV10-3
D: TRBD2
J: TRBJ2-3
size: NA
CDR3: CAISESVAGGLTDTQYF
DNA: TGTGCCATCAGTGAGTCTGTAGCGGGAGGCCTCACAGATACGCAGTATTTT

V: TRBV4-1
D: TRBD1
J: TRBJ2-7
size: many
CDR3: CASSPTGQGAYEQYF
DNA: TGCGCCAGCAGCCCCACGGGACAGGGAGCCTACGAGCAGTACTTC

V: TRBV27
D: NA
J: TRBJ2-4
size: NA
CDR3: CASSLSSAKNIQYF
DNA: TGTGCCAGCAGTTTATCGAGTGCCAAAAACATTCAGTACTTC

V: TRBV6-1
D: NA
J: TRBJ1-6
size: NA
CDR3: CASSQTGPNSPLHF
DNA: TGTGCCAGCTCCCAGACAGGACCAAATTCACCCCTCCACTTT

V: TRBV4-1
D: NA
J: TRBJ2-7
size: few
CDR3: CASSQEDREVYEQYF
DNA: TGCGCCAGCAGCCAAGAAGACAGGGAGGTGTACGAGCAGTACTTC

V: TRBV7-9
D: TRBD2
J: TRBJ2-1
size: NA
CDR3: CAIPSPLAGVNNEQFF
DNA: TGTGCCATCCCGTCCCCCCTAGCGGGAGTAAACAATGAGCAGTTCTTC

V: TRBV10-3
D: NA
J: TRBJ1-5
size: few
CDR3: CAISEVEDSRNQPQHF
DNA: TGTGCCATCAGTGAAGTAGAGGACAGCCGCAATCAGCCCCAGCATTTT

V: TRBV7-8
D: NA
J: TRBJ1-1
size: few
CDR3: CASSLGGVGENTEAFF
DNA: TGTGCCAGCAGCTTAGGAGGGGTCGGGGAAAACACTGAAGCTTTCTTT

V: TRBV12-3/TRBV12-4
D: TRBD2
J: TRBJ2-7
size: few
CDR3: CASSPAGEAYEQYF
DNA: TGTGCCAGCAGTCCGGCGGGGGAGGCCTACGAGCAGTACTTC

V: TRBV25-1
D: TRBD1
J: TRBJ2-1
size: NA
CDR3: CASMAGQAYNEQFF
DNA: TGTGCCAGCATGGCGGGACAGGCCTACAATGAGCAGTTCTTC

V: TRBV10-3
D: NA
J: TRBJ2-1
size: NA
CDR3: CAIGEDSRGHEQFF
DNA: TGTGCCATCGGGGAAGACAGTAGGGGCCATGAGCAGTTCTTC

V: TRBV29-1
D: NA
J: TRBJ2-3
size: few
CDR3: CTVERPSTDTQYF
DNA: TGCACCGTTGAGAGGCCTAGCACAGATACGCAGTATTTT

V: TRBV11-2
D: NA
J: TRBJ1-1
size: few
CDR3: CASSSEPGNTEAFF
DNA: TGTGCCAGCAGCAGCGAGCCGGGCAACACTGAAGCTTTCTTT

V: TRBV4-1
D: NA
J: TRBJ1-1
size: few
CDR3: CASSQVAGISTEAFF
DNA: TGCGCCAGCAGCCAAGTTGCAGGGATTAGCACTGAAGCTTTCTTT

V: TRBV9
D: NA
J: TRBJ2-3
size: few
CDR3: CASSPDRLSTDTQYF
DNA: TGTGCCAGCAGCCCTGACAGGCTTAGCACAGATACGCAGTATTTT

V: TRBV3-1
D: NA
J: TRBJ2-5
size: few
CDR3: CASSQRPGLQETQYF
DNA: TGTGCCAGCAGCCAACGGCCAGGACTACAAGAGACCCAGTACTTC

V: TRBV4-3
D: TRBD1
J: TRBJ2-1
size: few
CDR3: CASSQDWDSYNEQFF
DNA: TGCGCCAGCAGCCAAGACTGGGACAGCTACAATGAGCAGTTCTTC

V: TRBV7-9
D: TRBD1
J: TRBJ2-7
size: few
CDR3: CASSPPDRGYEQYF
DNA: TGTGCCAGCAGCCCACCGGACAGGGGGTACGAGCAGTACTTC

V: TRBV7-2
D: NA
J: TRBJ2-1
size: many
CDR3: CASSLEGVGNYEQFF
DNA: TGTGCCAGCAGCTTAGAAGGGGTCGGGAACTATGAGCAGTTCTTC